Presented here are 21 T cell receptor beta chains from one specimen sequenced in a study of blood T cells in healthy people across ages. For the second PCR, which ran for about 7 to 11 cycles, a sample-barcoded 5' primer and a J-beta primer mix were used. TCRdb recomputed calls from the 5' RACE reads with MiXCR, one row per CDR3 protein. The sample yields more than 650,000 distinct CDR3 sequences, 20% to 25% seen once. Sequences were obtained from blood. The receptor set was obtained from a man in his sixties or seventies in good health.

This clonotype was recorded a few times. This sequence joins TRBV7-2 and TRBJ2-3, with 8 bases lining up with TRBD1. CDR1 and CDR2 (germline): SGHTA, FQGNSA. Unmatched junction bases numbered 10, after V lost 5 bases and J lost 0 bases. This CDR3 spans 17 amino acids. CDR3 nucleotides: TGTGCCAGCAGCCCTACGGGCAGGGGGCTTAGCACAGATACGCAGTATTTT. The encoded protein is CASSPTGRGLSTDTQYF. The full variable domain, rest sourced from reference TRBV7-2 and TRBJ2-3, is GAGVSQSPSNKVTEKGKDVELRCDPISGHTALYWYRQSLGQGLEFLIYFQGNSAPDKSGLPSDRFSAERTGGSVSTLTIQRTQQEDSAVYLCASSPTGRGLSTDTQYFGPGTRLTVL.

A few counts support this clonotype. This chain uses TRBV5-1 with TRBJ1-6; a weak D match, TRBD1 (5 bases). Germline CDR1 is SGHRS and CDR2 is YFSETQ. The CDR3 covers 14 residues. Trimming left V 0 bases short and J 10 bases short, with 11 bases between. The CDR3 reads CASSLAGGESPLHF. DNA of the CDR3: TGCGCCAGCAGCTTGGCCGGGGGGGAATCACCCCTCCACTTT.

This chain connects TRBV29-1 to TRBJ2-3; TRBD1 or TRBD2 may be the D gene (6 bases each). Deletions cut 4 bases from V and 6 bases from J, with 14 bases between. Germline CDR1 and CDR2: SQVTM and ANQGSEA. The CDR3 runs 13 residues. CDR3 bases: TGCAGCGTTGTGGTTGGAGGGGGGGATACGCAGTATTTT. This translates into CSVVVGGGDTQYF.

V and J are TRBV14 and TRBJ2-7, with 10 bases that match TRBD2. Trimming at V came to 4 bases and at J to 4 bases, leaving 10 bases not matched to a gene. This CDR3 comprises 16 residues. Germline values: CDR1 SGHDN, CDR2 FVKESK. The CDR3 here is CASSPPRASGSYEQYF. In DNA form, the CDR3 reads TGTGCCAGCAGCCCACCTAGGGCTAGCGGGAGTTACGAGCAGTACTTC.

This clonotype was seen more than once but under ten times. This clone may be a read error of a much larger clone one base away. This chain uses TRBV20-1 with TRBJ2-3, with D uncertain. Germline assignment: CDR1 DFQATT and CDR2 SNEGSKA (reference sequence). Between the trimmed V and J ends, which lost 4 bases and 2 bases, there was a span of 7 bases. The CDR3 covers 12 residues. The CDR3 is CSANADTDTQYF. Written as DNA, the CDR3 is TGCAGTGCTAACGCAGACACAGATACGCAGTATTTT.

This clonotype was detected a few times. V usage is TRBV20-1 and J usage is TRBJ1-1; a weak D match, TRBD1 (5 bases). Germline V lookup: CDR1 DFQATT, CDR2 SNEGSKA (reference sequence). Trimming left V 5 bases short and J 11 bases short, with 18 bases between. This CDR3 has 12 residues. The CDR3 DNA follows: TGCAGTGCTCGAGCCGGGCAAAGGGGCGCTTTCTTT. This codes for CSARAGQRGAFF.

This rearrangement joins TRBV30 to TRBJ1-1; 7 nucleotides align to TRBD1. Germline V gene lookup returns CDR1 GTSNPN and CDR2 SVGIG (reference sequence). The CDR3 consists of 14 residues. The V and J ends lost 5 bases and 4 bases, in that order; junction bases with no gene match: 10. The CDR3 DNA reads as TGTGCCTGGTTGACAGGGTATAGCGGCACTGAAGCTTTCTTT. The encoded protein is CAWLTGYSGTEAFF.

This clonotype was picked up a small number of times. V and J are TRBV12-3 or TRBV12-4 and TRBJ1-1, with a tentative D call TRBD1 (5 bases). The CDR3 extends over 14 amino acids. V was cut by 3 bases and J by 0 bases, with 8 bases left in between. CDR3 bases: TGTGCCAGCAGTTTTGGGGGGGTGAACACTGAAGCTTTCTTT. Translation gives CASSFGGVNTEAFF.

This clonotype was detected only a few times. V and J are TRBV6-5 and TRBJ2-7, with 11 bases identical to TRBD2. The DNA end is more similar to TRBJ2-1, so the J call may be wrong. The CDR3 length is 16 residues. CDR1 is MNHEY, CDR2 SVGAGI, per germline. The CDR3 region is CASRLGTSGSYNEQFF. In nucleotides, the CDR3 is TGTGCCAGCAGATTGGGGACTAGCGGTTCCTACAATGAGCAGTTCTTC.

The CDR3 nucleotides are TGCGCCAGCTACCGCGCGGAGGCGAGTGGGGCCAACGTCCTGACTTTC. This sequence encodes CASYRAEASGANVLTF. This chain uses TRBV5-1 with TRBJ2-6; D is perhaps TRBD2 (5 bases). Trimming shortened V by 7 bases and J by 3 bases, and 17 bases separated the two germline ends. The CDR3 covers 16 residues. CDR1 and CDR2 (germline): SGHRS, YFSETQ.

Many counts were recorded for this clonotype. This chain uses TRBV29-1 with TRBJ1-2; no clear D gene. The CDR3 covers 11 residues. Germline assignment: CDR1 SQVTM and CDR2 ANQGSEA. The V and J ends lost 6 bases and 8 bases respectively, with 13 bases between them. The CDR3 region is CSVGRVGGYTF. Here the CDR3 DNA reads TGCAGCGTAGGACGAGTTGGGGGCTACACCTTC.

This clonotype was seen ten or more times. This chain connects TRBV7-2 to TRBJ2-1; no firm D call. The CDR3 is 11 residues long. The germline V gene has CDR1 SGHTA and CDR2 FQGNSA. Trimming removed 5 bases from V and 10 bases from J, with 9 bases in between. The CDR3 here is CASSAGPEQFF. CDR3 nucleotide sequence: TGTGCCAGCAGCGCAGGACCAGAGCAGTTCTTC.

Only a few counts were recorded for this clonotype. The rearrangement links TRBV7-9 to TRBJ2-1; 11 nucleotides agree with TRBD1. The germline V gene has CDR1 SEHNR and CDR2 FQNEAQ (reference sequence). The CDR3 covers 15 residues. J gave up 4 bases and V 7 bases, and 6 bases lay outside the gene matches. CDR3 protein: CASTRTGGNYNEQFF. The CDR3 DNA is TGTGCCAGCACCAGGACAGGGGGCAATTACAATGAGCAGTTCTTC.

The chain uses TRBV12-3 or TRBV12-4 and TRBJ2-1; a possible D gene is TRBD2 (6 bases). The CDR3 sequence is 15 residues long. The ends were cut back, 6 bases at V and 6 bases at J, with 18 bases in the middle. The CDR3 spells CASRGWTTLVNEQFF. The CDR3 nucleotides are TGTGCCAGCAGGGGATGGACTACCCTCGTCAATGAGCAGTTCTTC.

The CDR3 sequence is CASSRGRAQETQYF. The CDR3 region has the DNA TGTGCCAGCTCACGCGGCAGGGCGCAAGAGACCCAGTACTTC. The chain is built from TRBV18 and TRBJ2-5, with D perhaps matching TRBD1 (5 bases). CDR3 length: 14 amino acids. V was trimmed by 4 bases and J by 2 bases, leaving 11 bases between them. The V gene's germline CDR1 is KGHSH and CDR2 LQKENI.

The chain carries TRBV25-1 and TRBJ1-1; D call uncertain. The CDR3 spans 15 residues. V was pared by 2 bases and J by 2 bases, with 12 bases between. Germline V gene data show CDR1 as MGHDK and CDR2 as SYGVNS. The CDR3 bases are TGTGCCAGCAGTGAAGCCCGGCCTGGTAACACTGAAGCTTTCTTT. Protein product: CASSEARPGNTEAFF.

This clonotype appeared a few times. The chain has TRBV5-5 and TRBJ1-1, with D tentatively TRBD1 (5 bases). The germline gives CDR1 SGHKS, CDR2 YYEKEE (reference sequence). The CDR3 runs to 13 residues. V shed 5 bases and J shed 1 base, with 9 bases lying between them. The chain's CDR3 is CASSTQANTEAFF. DNA for the CDR3: TGTGCCAGCAGTACACAGGCGAACACTGAAGCTTTCTTT.

Details on this clonotype: A much larger clone lies one base from this, so it may be a read error. This chain uses TRBV20-1 with TRBJ2-3; a weak D match, TRBD2 (6 bases). The germline V gene encodes CDR1 DFQATT and CDR2 SNEGSKA (reference sequence). The CDR3 has 14 residues. The CDR3 coding sequence is TGCAGTGCTAGGACTCCGGGAGTGATAGATAAGCAGTATTTT. Amino acids: CSARTPGVIDKQYF.

The rearrangement uses TRBV28 and TRBJ2-3; 11 nucleotides agree with TRBD2. Germline lookup yields CDR1 MDHEN and CDR2 SYDVKM. With 2 bases clipped from V and 2 bases from J, the junction kept 27 bases outside the gene matches. The CDR3 has 24 amino acids. The CDR3 DNA reads TGTGCCAGCAGTTTAGGTGGCCCCCCTATTAGCGGGAGGGAAATAGCATTGAACACAGATACGCAGTATTTT. It specifies CASSLGGPPISGREIALNTDTQYF. The full variable domain, in which reference TRBV28 and TRBJ2-3 provide the parts outside the CDR3, is DVKVTQSSRYLVKRTGEKVFLECVQDMDHENMFWYRQDPGLGLRLIYFSYDVKMKEKGDIPEGYSVSREKKERFSLILESASTNQTSMYLCASSLGGPPISGREIALNTDTQYFGPGTRLTVL.

V is TRBV5-4 and J is TRBJ2-4; D is unclear. Trimming took 0 bases from V and 5 from J, leaving 12 bases between them. Germline values: CDR1 SGHNT, CDR2 YYREEE (reference sequence). This CDR3 contains 15 residues. This CDR3 reads CASSLAVGRENIQYF. The CDR3 bases are TGTGCCAGCAGCTTGGCCGTCGGCAGAGAAAACATTCAGTACTTC.

The table lists this clonotype with many counts. This chain joins TRBV6-4 and TRBJ1-1; D not certain. CDR3 length: 12 residues. Germline loops: CDR1 MRHNA, CDR2 SNTAGT. V lost 5 bases and J lost 14, with 18 bases in between. This CDR3 is CASSTMFGERFF. The DNA of the CDR3 is TGTGCCAGCAGTACCATGTTTGGGGAACGATTCTTT.